The subject of this entry is one TCR beta chain. The record originates from a study of T cell responses to AZD1222 COVID-19 vaccine. The method was immunoSEQ multiplex PCR; TCRdb's version includes in-frame clones alone and lacks a portion of them. Counted here are 95,000 to 110,000 clones, approximately 89% occurring once; the ten biggest clones make up approximately 20%. This CDR3 has 13 amino acids. Germline lookup yields CDR1 SNHLY and CDR2 FYNNEI. The V end was cut by 3 bases, the J end by 3 bases, with 8 bases between. Sequencing used peripheral blood, obtained on day 0 of AZD1222 vaccination. This receptor was taken from an adult in good health. This chain links TRBV2 with TRBJ1-2, with D maybe TRBD1 (5 bases). The CDR3 protein is CASSEGTDYGYTF. The CDR3 bases are TGTGCCAGCAGTGAGGGGACGGACTATGGCTACACCTTC.